The next 22 T cell receptor beta chains were all read from a single sample in a study of T cells in tuberculosis (dated by TCRdb to the late 2010s). Thawed, overnight-rested PBMC were stained with GMM-loaded CD1B tetramer, a Live/Dead dye and anti-CD3, then sorted on a FACS Aria II. CD1B tetramers were loaded with C32 glucose monomycolate purified from Rhodococcus equi. Preparation of the library involved the immunoSEQ multiplex PCR assay. TCRdb took this table from immuneACCESS and kept in-frame rearrangements with V and J called. Such tables lack part of the clones; where checked against another copy, unresolved V genes explain under half of the gap, and the rest is unexplained. This sample holds more than 45,000 clones; 88% were observed only once. Clones ranked in the top ten supply about a fifth of the sample. The sample taken for sequencing was CD1b-GMM tetramer-negative cells sorted from PBMCs. The cell subset or site tag for this specimen amounts to: T cells not binding CD1B-GMM tetramer, sorted from same donor. Every receptor here comes from an adult woman with latent tuberculosis.

The chain carries TRBV4-1 and TRBJ1-5; D possibly corresponds to TRBD1 (5 bases). This CDR3 has 18 amino acids. Germline lookup yields CDR1 MGHRA and CDR2 YSYEKL. Trimming left V 3 bases short and J 3 bases short, with 21 bases between. The CDR3 region is CASSQRQMSLFVNQPQHF. The CDR3 bases are TGCGCCAGCAGCCAGAGACAGATGAGTTTATTCGTCAATCAGCCCCAGCATTTT.

The J gene is TRBJ2-6, the V gene TRBV7-6; D is unresolved. Germline CDR1 reads SGHVS; CDR2 reads FNYEAQ. Trimming cost V 5 bases and J 4 bases, with 12 bases left between them. The CDR3 runs 15 residues. The CDR3 protein is CASSPLLRGANVLTF. CDR3 DNA: TGTGCCAGCAGCCCGCTGCTCCGGGGGGCCAACGTCCTGACTTTC.

The table lists this clone with a count of one. The J gene is TRBJ1-2, the V gene TRBV7-9, with D unresolved. The CDR3 length is 13 residues. Deletions cut 1 base from V and 5 bases from J, with 8 bases between. Germline-derived CDR1 and CDR2 are SEHNR and FQNEAQ (reference sequence). The CDR3 DNA reads TGTGCCAGCAGCTTAGTCCTCGGGTATGGCTACACCTTC. The encoded protein is CASSLVLGYGYTF.

This clone has only a few counts. The rearrangement joins TRBV10-3 to TRBJ1-1, with D perhaps TRBD1 (5 bases). The V and J ends lost 2 bases and 3 bases respectively, with 7 bases between them. CDR3 length: 13 amino acids. CDR1 and CDR2 (germline): ENHRY, SYGVKD. The CDR3 loop is CAISEDSHTEAFF. The DNA for the CDR3 is TGTGCCATCAGTGAGGACAGCCACACTGAAGCTTTCTTT.

The V and J genes are TRBV11-2 and TRBJ1-2, with D hard to call. The V and J ends lost 0 bases and 2 bases respectively, with 4 bases between them. There are 13 residues in the CDR3. Germline V lookup: CDR1 SGHAT, CDR2 FQNNGV. The CDR3 spells CASSLELNYGYTF. The CDR3 bases are TGTGCCAGCAGCTTAGAATTAAACTATGGCTACACCTTC.

CDR3 in amino acids: CASSRTGPFTGELFF. CDR3 DNA sequence: TGTGCCAGCAGCCGGACAGGGCCTTTTACCGGGGAGCTGTTTTTT. The chain employs TRBV14 and TRBJ2-2, with 8 nucleotides matching TRBD1. Losses at the gene ends were 4 bases for V and 5 bases for J; bases not matched to a gene: 6. The CDR3 runs 15 residues. The germline V gene has CDR1 SGHDN and CDR2 FVKESK.

The rearrangement joins TRBV7-8 to TRBJ1-4; D is possibly TRBD1 (6 bases). Germline assignment: CDR1 SGHVS and CDR2 FQNEAQ. CDR3 length equals 15 residues. Trimming stripped 4 bases from V and 5 bases from J, with 14 bases between. The CDR3 is CASSSSWGQNEKLFF. CDR3 nucleotides: TGTGCCAGCAGCTCCTCGTGGGGACAAAATGAAAAACTGTTTTTT.

This clone was observed a handful of times. The chain carries TRBV29-1 and TRBJ2-5; unclear D gene. Germline lookup yields CDR1 SQVTM and CDR2 ANQGSEA. V dropped 4 bases and J dropped 0 bases, with 6 bases sitting between them. The CDR3 contains 12 residues. This CDR3 reads CSVAGYQETQYF. As DNA, the CDR3 is TGCAGCGTTGCAGGTTACCAAGAGACCCAGTACTTC.

The rearrangement uses TRBV7-2 and TRBJ1-6, with D possibly TRBD1 on 5 matching bases. The CDR3 is 15 residues long. The germline V gene encodes CDR1 SGHTA and CDR2 FQGNSA. V was cut by 1 base and J by 9 bases, with 13 bases left in between. The CDR3 region is CASSLEAGSGSPLHF. The CDR3 DNA reads as TGTGCCAGCAGCTTAGAGGCAGGGTCGGGTTCACCCCTCCACTTT.

The chain links TRBV27 to TRBJ1-1; TRBD1 is a possible D gene (6 bases). The length of the CDR3 is 14 residues. In germline, CDR1 is MNHEY, CDR2 SMNVEV (reference sequence). Trimming removed 7 bases at V and 1 base at J, with 13 bases between. CDR3 DNA: TGTGCCAGCAATATACAGGGCCCGAACACTGAAGCTTTCTTT. Protein sequence: CASNIQGPNTEAFF.

V usage is TRBV6-5 and J usage is TRBJ2-1; D gene unclear. The CDR3 is 16 amino acids. V dropped 4 bases and J dropped 5 bases, with 18 bases sitting between them. Germline CDR1 MNHEY, CDR2 SVGAGI. The CDR3 loop is CASSSPPSGLNNEQFF. CDR3 in DNA: TGTGCCAGCAGTTCCCCCCCATCCGGTCTTAACAATGAGCAGTTCTTC.

This clone came up a few times. This rearrangement joins TRBV5-1 to TRBJ2-5, with D possibly being TRBD2 (7 bases). The CDR3 sequence is 16 residues long. The V end lost 0 bases, the J end lost 2 bases, and 14 bases lay between the germline ends. Germline-derived CDR1 and CDR2 are SGHRS and YFSETQ. CDR3: CASSLGMGGRQETQYF. DNA of the CDR3: TGCGCCAGCAGCTTGGGGATGGGGGGGCGACAAGAGACCCAGTACTTC.

A single count supports this clone. The rearrangement links TRBV7-9 to TRBJ2-1; 10 positions match TRBD1. Germline CDR1 reads SEHNR; CDR2 reads FQNEAQ (reference sequence). The junction had 14 bases not matched to a gene; V was cut back by 5 bases and J by 7 bases. The length of the CDR3 is 17 residues. The CDR3 DNA reads TGTGCCAGCAGCCACGAAGAAGGGACAGGGGAAATGAATGAGCAGTTCTTC. The encoded protein is CASSHEEGTGEMNEQFF.

V usage is TRBV7-9 and J usage is TRBJ2-5, with a tentative D call TRBD1 (6 bases). The CDR3 is made up of 16 amino acids. V shed 2 bases and J shed 4 bases, with 17 bases lying between them. CDR1 and CDR2 from the germline V gene are SEHNR and FQNEAQ (reference sequence). This CDR3 is CASSLSELSRGETQYF. DNA for the CDR3: TGTGCCAGCAGCTTATCCGAACTGAGCAGGGGAGAGACCCAGTACTTC.

The chain is built from TRBV27 and TRBJ2-5, with D tentatively TRBD1 (6 bases). The DNA end is more similar to TRBJ2-7, so the J call may be wrong. CDR1 MNHEY and CDR2 SMNVEV come from the germline V gene (reference sequence). The CDR3 is 14 residues long. CDR3 loop: CASSLVGARYEQYF. The CDR3 DNA reads TGTGCCAGCAGTTTGGTGGGGGCTAGGTACGAGCAGTACTTC.

This chain links TRBV5-1 with TRBJ1-2; possibly TRBD1 for D (6 bases). The V and J ends lost 0 bases and 6 bases respectively, with 12 bases between them. Looked up from germline, CDR1 is SGHRS and CDR2 is YFSETQ. CDR3 length equals 14 residues. The CDR3 here is CASSLETGADGYTF. CDR3 DNA: TGCGCCAGCAGCTTGGAGACAGGCGCTGATGGCTACACCTTC.

This clone was detected only once. The chain has TRBV4-1 and TRBJ1-1; possibly TRBD1 for D (6 bases). Between the trimmed V and J ends, which lost 3 bases and 3 bases, there was a span of 23 bases. CDR1 is MGHRA and CDR2 is YSYEKL in the germline V gene. This CDR3 spans 18 amino acids. The CDR3 region has the DNA TGCGCCAGCAGCCATGACCCCGTAGGGGGGGCTCGGGACACTGAAGCTTTCTTT. Protein product: CASSHDPVGGARDTEAFF.

The rearrangement uses TRBV5-6 and TRBJ1-4, with 7 bases matching TRBD1. This CDR3 has 16 amino acids. Germline V gene lookup returns CDR1 SGHDT and CDR2 YYEEEE. V trimming: 0 bases; J trimming: 2 bases; junction bases outside the gene matches: 4. CDR3 sequence reads: CASSLAMGQTNEKLFF. CDR3 bases: TGTGCCAGCAGCTTGGCCATGGGACAGACTAATGAAAAACTGTTTTTT.

The chain joins TRBV25-1 to TRBJ1-2; D unresolved. This CDR3 is built from 11 residues. V lost 4 bases and J lost 6, with 6 bases in between. Germline-derived CDR1 and CDR2 are MGHDK and SYGVNS. CDR3 region: CASSAFDGYTF. Written as DNA, the CDR3 is TGTGCCAGCAGTGCGTTTGATGGCTACACCTTC.

This chain uses TRBV6-5 with TRBJ1-3, with D perhaps TRBD1 (6 bases). CDR1 is MNHEY and CDR2 is SVGAGI in the germline V gene. With 6 bases removed from V and 0 bases from J, the gap between germline ends came to 12 bases. The CDR3 covers 15 residues. In DNA form, the CDR3 reads TGTGCCAGCAGGAAAACAGGGAACTCTGGAAACACCATATATTTT. Residues: CASRKTGNSGNTIYF.

The rearrangement joins TRBV7-2 to TRBJ1-2, with D possibly TRBD1 on 5 matching bases. The V and J ends lost 5 bases and 4 bases respectively, with 14 bases between them. From germline, CDR1 is SGHTA and CDR2 FQGNSA. This CDR3 comprises 14 residues. The CDR3 DNA follows: TGTGCCAGCAGCCTTACCGACAGTTCCTATGGCTACACCTTC. Translation: CASSLTDSSYGYTF.

This chain links TRBV23-1 with TRBJ1-1, with D tentatively TRBD1 (5 bases). TRBV23-1 is filed as an ORF, its function uncertain. CDR3 length equals 15 residues. V was trimmed by 6 bases and J by 1 base, leaving 15 bases between them. CDR3 in DNA: TGCGCCAGCAGGGGCTTACAGGCGCGGAACACTGAAGCTTTCTTT. Translated, it gives CASRGLQARNTEAFF.